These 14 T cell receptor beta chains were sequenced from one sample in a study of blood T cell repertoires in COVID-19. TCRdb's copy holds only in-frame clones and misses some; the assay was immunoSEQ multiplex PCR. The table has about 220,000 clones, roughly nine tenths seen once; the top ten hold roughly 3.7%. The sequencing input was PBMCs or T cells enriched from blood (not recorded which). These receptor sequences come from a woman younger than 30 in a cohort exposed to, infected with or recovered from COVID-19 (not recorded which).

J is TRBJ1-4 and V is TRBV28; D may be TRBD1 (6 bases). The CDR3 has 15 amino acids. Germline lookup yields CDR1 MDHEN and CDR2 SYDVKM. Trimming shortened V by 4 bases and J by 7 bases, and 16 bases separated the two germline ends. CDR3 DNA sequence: TGTGCCAGCAGTTCCCCAGGGGAGGGAGGTGAAAAACTGTTTTTT. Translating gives CASSSPGEGGEKLFF. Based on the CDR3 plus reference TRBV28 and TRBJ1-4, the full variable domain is DVKVTQSSRYLVKRTGEKVFLECVQDMDHENMFWYRQDPGLGLRLIYFSYDVKMKEKGDIPEGYSVSREKKERFSLILESASTNQTSMYLCASSSPGEGGEKLFFGSGTQLSVL.

DNA of the CDR3: TGTGCCAGCTCGCCCAGGACAGAAGAGACCCAGTACTTC. Protein product: CASSPRTEETQYF. The V call is TRBV18, the J call TRBJ2-5; TRBD1 might be the D (6 bases). The ends were cut back, 6 bases at V and 3 bases at J, with 11 bases in the middle. The CDR3 spans 13 residues. In germline, CDR1 is KGHSH, CDR2 LQKENI.

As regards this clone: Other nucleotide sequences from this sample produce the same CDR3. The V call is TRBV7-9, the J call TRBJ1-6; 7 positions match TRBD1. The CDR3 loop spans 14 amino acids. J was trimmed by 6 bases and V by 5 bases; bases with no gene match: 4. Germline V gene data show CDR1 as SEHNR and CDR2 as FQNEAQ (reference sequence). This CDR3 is CASSPRQGNSPLHF. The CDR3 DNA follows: TGTGCCAGCAGCCCGCGACAGGGTAATTCACCCCTCCACTTT.

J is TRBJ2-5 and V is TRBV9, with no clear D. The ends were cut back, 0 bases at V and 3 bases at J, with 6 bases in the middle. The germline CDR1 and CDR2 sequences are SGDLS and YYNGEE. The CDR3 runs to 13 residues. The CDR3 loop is CASSVDIKETQYF. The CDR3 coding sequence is TGTGCCAGCAGCGTAGACATTAAAGAGACCCAGTACTTC.

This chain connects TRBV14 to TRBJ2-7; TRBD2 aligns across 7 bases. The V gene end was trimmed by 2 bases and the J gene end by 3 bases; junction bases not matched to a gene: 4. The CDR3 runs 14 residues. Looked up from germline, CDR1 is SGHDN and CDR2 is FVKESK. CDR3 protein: CASSQRGSGYEQYF. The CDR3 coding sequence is TGTGCCAGCAGCCAACGCGGGAGCGGCTACGAGCAGTACTTC.

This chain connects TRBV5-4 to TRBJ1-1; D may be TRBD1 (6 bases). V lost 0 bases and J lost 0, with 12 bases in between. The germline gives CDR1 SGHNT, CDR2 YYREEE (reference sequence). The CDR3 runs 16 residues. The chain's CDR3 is CASSLGPGQMNTEAFF. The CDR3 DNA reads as TGTGCCAGCAGCTTGGGACCGGGACAAATGAACACTGAAGCTTTCTTT.

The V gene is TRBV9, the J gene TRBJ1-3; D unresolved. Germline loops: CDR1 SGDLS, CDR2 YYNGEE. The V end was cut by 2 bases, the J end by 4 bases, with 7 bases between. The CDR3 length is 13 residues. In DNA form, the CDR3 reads TGTGCCAGCAGCGTTAACACAGGAAACACCATATATTTT. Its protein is CASSVNTGNTIYF.

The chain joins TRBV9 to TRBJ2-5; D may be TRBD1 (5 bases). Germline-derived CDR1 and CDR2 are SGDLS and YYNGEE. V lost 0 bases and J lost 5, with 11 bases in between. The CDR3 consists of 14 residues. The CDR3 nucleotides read TGTGCCAGCAGCGTAGGACAGCCTTCGGAGACCCAGTACTTC. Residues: CASSVGQPSETQYF.

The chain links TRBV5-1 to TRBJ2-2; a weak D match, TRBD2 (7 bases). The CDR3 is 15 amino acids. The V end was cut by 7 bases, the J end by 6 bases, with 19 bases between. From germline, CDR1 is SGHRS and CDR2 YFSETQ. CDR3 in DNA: TGCGCCAGCGAGGGGGGGGCGCAAAGCGCCGGGGAGCTGTTTTTT. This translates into CASEGGAQSAGELFF.

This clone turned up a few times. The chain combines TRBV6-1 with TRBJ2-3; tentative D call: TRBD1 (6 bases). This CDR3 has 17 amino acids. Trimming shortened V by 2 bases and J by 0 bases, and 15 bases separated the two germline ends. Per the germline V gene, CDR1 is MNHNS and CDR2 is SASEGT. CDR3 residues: CASSETPGHTSTDTQYF. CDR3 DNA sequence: TGTGCCAGCAGTGAAACGCCGGGACACACAAGCACAGATACGCAGTATTTT.

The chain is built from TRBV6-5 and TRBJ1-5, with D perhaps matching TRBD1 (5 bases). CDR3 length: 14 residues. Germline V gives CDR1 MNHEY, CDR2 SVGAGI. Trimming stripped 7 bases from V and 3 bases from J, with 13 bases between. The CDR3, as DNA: TGTGCCAGCAAGGGGTCCCAACCCAATCAGCCCCAGCATTTT. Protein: CASKGSQPNQPQHF.

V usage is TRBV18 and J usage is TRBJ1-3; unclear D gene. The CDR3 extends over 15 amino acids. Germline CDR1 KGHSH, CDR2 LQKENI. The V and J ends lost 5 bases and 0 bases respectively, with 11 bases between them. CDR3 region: CASSSTVNSGNTIYF. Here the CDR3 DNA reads TGTGCCAGCTCATCAACAGTCAACTCTGGAAACACCATATATTTT.

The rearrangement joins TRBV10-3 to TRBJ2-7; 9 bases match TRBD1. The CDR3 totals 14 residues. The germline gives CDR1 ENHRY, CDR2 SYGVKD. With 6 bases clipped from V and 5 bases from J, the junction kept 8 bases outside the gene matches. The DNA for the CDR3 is TGTGCCATCAGCCCGCCGGGACAGGGTCACGAGCAGTACTTC. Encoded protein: CAISPPGQGHEQYF.

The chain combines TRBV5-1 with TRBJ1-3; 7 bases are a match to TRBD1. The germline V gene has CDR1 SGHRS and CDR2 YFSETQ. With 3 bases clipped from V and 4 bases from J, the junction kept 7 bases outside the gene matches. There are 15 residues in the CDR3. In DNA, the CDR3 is TGCGCCAGCAGCTCGACAGGGAGTAACGGAAACACCATATATTTT. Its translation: CASSSTGSNGNTIYF.